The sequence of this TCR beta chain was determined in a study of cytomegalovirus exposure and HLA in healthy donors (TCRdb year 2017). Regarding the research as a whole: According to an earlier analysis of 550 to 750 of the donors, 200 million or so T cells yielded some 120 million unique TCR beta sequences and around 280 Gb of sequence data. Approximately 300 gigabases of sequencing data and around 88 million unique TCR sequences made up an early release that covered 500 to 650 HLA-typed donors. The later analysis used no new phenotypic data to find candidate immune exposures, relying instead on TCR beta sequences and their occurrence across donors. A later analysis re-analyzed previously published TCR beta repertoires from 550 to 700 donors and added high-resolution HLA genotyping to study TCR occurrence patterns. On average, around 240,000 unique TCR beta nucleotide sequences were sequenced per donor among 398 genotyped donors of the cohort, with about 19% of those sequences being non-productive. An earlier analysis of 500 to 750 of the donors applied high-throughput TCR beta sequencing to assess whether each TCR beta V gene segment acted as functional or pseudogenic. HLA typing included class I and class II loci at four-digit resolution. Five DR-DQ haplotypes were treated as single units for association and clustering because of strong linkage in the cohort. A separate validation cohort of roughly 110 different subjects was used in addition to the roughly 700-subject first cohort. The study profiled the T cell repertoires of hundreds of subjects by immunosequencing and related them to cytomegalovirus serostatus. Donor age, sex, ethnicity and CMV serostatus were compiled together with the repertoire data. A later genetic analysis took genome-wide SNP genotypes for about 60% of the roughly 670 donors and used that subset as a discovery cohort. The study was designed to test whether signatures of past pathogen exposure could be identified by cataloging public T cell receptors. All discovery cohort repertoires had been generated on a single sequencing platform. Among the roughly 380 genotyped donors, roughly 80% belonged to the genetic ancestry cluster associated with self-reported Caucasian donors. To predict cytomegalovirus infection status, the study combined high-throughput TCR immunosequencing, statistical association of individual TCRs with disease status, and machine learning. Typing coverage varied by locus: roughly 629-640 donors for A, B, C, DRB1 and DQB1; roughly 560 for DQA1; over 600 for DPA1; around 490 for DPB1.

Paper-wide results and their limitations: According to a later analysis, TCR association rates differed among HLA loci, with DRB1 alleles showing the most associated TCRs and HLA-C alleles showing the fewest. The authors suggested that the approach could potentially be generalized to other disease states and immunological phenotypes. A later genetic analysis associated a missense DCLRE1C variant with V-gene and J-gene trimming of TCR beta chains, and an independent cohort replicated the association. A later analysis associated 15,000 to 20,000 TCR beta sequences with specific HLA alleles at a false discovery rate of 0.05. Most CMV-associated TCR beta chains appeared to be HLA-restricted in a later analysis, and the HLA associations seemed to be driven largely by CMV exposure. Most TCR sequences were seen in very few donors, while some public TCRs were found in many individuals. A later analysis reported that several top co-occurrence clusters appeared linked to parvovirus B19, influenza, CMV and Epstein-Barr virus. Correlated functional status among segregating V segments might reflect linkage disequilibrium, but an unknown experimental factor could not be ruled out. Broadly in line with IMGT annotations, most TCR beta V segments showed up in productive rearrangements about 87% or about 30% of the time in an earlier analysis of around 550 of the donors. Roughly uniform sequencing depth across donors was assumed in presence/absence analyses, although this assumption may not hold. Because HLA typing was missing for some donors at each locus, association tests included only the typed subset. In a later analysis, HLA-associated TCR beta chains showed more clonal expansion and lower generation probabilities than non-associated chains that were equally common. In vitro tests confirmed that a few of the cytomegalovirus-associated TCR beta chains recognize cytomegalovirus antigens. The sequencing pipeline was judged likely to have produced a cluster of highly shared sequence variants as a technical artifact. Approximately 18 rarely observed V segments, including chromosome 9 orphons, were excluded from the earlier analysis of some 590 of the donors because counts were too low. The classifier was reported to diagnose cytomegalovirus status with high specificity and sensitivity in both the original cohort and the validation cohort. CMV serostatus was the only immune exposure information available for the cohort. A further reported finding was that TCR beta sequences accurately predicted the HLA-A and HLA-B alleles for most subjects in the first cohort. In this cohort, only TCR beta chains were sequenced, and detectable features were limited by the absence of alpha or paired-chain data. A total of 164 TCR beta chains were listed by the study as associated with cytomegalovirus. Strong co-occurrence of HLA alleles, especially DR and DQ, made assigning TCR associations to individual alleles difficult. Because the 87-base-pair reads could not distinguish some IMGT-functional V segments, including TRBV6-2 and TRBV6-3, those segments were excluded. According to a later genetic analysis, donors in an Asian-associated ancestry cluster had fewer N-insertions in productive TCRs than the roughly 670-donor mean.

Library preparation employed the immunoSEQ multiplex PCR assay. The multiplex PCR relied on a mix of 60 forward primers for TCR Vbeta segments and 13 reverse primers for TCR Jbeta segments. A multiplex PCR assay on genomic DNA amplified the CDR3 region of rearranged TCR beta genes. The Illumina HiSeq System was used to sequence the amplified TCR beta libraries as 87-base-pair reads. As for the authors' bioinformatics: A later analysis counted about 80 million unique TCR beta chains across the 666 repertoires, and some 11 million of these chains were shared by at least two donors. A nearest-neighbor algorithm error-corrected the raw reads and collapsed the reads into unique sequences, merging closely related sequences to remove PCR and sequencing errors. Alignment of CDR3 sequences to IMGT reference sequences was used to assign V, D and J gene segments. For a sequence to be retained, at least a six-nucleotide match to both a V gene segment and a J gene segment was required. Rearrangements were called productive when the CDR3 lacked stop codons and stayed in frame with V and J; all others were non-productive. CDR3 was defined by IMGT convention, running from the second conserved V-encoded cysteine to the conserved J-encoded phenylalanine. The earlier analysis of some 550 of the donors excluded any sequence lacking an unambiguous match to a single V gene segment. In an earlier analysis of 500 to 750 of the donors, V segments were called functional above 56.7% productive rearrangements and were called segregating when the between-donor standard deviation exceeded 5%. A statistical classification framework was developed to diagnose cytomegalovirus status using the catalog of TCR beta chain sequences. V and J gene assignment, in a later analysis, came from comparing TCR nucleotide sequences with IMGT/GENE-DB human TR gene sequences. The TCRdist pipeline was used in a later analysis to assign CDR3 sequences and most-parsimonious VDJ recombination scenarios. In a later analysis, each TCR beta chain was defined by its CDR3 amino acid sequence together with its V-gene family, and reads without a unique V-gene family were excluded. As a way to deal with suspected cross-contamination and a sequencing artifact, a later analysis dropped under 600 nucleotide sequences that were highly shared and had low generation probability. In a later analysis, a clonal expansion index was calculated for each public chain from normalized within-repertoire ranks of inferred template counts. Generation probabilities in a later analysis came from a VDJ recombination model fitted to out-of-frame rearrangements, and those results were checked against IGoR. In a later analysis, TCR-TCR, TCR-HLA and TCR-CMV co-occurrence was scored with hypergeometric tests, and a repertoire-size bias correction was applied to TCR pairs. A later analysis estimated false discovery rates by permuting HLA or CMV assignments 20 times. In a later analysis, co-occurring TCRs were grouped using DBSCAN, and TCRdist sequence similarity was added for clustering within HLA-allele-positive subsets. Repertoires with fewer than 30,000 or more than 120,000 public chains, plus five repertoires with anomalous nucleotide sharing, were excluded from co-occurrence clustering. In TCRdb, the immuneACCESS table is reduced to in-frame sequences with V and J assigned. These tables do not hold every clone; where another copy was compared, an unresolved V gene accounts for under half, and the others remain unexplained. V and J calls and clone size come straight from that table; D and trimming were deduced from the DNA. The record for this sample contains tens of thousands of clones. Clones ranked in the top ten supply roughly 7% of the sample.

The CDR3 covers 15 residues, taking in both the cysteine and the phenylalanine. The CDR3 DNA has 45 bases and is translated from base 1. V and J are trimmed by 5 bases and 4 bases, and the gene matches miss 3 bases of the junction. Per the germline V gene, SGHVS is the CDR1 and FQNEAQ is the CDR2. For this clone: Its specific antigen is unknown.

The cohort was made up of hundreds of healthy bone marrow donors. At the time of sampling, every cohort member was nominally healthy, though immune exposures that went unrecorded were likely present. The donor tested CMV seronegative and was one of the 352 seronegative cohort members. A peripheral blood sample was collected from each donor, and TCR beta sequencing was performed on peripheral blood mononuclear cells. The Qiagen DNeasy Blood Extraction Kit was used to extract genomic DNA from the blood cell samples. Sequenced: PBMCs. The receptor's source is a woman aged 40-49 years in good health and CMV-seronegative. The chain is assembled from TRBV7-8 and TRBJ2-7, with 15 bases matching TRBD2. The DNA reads TGTGCCAGCAGCGAGGGACTAGCGGGGGGTTACGAGCAGTACTTC. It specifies CASSEGLAGGYEQYF.